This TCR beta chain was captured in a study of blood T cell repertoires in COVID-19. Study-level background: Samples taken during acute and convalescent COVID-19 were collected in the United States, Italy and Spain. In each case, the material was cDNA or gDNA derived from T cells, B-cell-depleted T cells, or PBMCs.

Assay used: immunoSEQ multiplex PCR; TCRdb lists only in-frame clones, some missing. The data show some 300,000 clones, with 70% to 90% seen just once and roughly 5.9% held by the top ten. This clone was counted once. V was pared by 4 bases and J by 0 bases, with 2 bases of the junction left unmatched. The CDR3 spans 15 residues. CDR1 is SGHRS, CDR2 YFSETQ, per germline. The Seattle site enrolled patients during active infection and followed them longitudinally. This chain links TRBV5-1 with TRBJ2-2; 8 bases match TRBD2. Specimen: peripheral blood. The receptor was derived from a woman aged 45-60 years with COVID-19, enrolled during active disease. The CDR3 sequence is CASSGGLANTGELFF. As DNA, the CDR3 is TGCGCCAGCAGCGGGGGACTAGCGAACACCGGGGAGCTGTTTTTT. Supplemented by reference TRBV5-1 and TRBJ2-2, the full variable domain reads KAGVTQTPRYLIKTRGQQVTLSCSPISGHRSVSWYQQTPGQGLQFLFEYFSETQRNKGNFPGRFSGRQFSNSRSEMNVSTLELGDSALYLCASSGGLANTGELFFGEGSRLTVL.